A selection of T cell receptor beta chains follows, all from one sample in a study of cytomegalovirus exposure and HLA in healthy donors. This table comes from immunoSEQ multiplex PCR, and its TCRdb copy is limited to in-frame clones, with some not included. This sample has about 170,000 clones, with 80% found just once. Sequenced input: PBMCs. The receptors derive from a woman between 45 and 60 years old in good health and CMV-seropositive. Both conserved end residues are part of each CDR3. The D gene is left open where the match is weak. Rows may omit the clone size; those that give it use once, few, many or a size class.

cdr3_aa j_call v_call clone_size d_call
CSSSFGGETQYF TRBJ2-5 TRBV7-9 . .
CASSSNLQGFKAFF TRBJ1-1 TRBV27 . TRBD1
CASSPTIGTRNEQFF TRBJ2-1 TRBV7-6 . TRBD2
CASSLDRLSYEQYF TRBJ2-7 TRBV11-1 . TRBD1
CASSLPPSGSGADTQYF TRBJ2-3 TRBV5-4 . TRBD2
CASSSFPGLADNEQFF TRBJ2-1 TRBV2 . TRBD2
CASSTNPRGETQYF TRBJ2-5 TRBV5-1 . .
CASSSYDRGVGEQYF TRBJ2-7 TRBV6-1 . TRBD1
CASSLVGTGGMAFF TRBJ1-1 TRBV5-4 . TRBD1
CSASPGDGYTF TRBJ1-2 TRBV20-1 . .
CASSPAQGRATNTEAFF TRBJ1-1 TRBV5-1 . .
CASSPGQGYQPQHF TRBJ1-5 TRBV7-9 . TRBD1
CASSKPRGDRGRTDTQYF TRBJ2-3 TRBV21-1 . .
CASGGTAAGATQYF TRBJ2-3 TRBV28 once .
CASSLIGTANTEAFF TRBJ1-1 TRBV4-2 . TRBD1
CAISAEITGVATQYF TRBJ2-5 TRBV10-3 . TRBD1
CASSMGDRVDRQFF TRBJ2-1 TRBV19 . TRBD1
CASSLVGRGDTDTQYF TRBJ2-3 TRBV7-2 . TRBD2
CASSLTGRTEAFF TRBJ1-1 TRBV7-9 . .
CASRAGERVNTEAFF TRBJ1-1 TRBV7-9 once .
CASSLSQGGPEAFF TRBJ1-1 TRBV11-3 once .
CASFKGGWDRMFYSNQPQHF TRBJ1-5 TRBV19 . TRBD1